This is a list of T cell receptor beta chains from one sample in a study of T cell repertoires in cytomegalovirus infection. These receptors lack a known antigen. Using its own MiXCR run on the reads, TCRdb lists one record per CDR3 protein. The sample shows roughly 350,000 distinct CDR3 sequences, about 35% of them seen only once. The sample here was cultured PBMCs, taken from culture after CMV antigen stimulation. Source of these receptors: a human donor in good health (CMV status not recorded). Some clones in this sample may be carry-over from other donors' samples. Each CDR3 is given with its conserved first and last residue. D genes are given only for firm matches. A clone size is listed for some rows: how often the clone was seen (once, few, many), or a class if it is expanded.

>TRBJ2-3|TRBV7-9|few|TRBD1
CASSLRGQGADTQYF
TGTGCCAGCAGCTTAAGGGGACAGGGGGCAGATACGCAGTATTTT
>TRBJ2-7|TRBV19|few|TRBD1
CASSITGDSYEQYF
TGTGCCAGTAGTATAACCGGGGACAGCTACGAGCAGTACTTC
>TRBJ2-1|TRBV7-2|few|.
CASSVTSYNEQFF
TGTGCCAGCAGCGTCACTTCTTACAATGAGCAGTTCTTC
>TRBJ2-1|TRBV29-1|.|.
CSVRREGGINEQFF
TGCAGCGTTCGGCGGGAAGGGGGTATCAATGAGCAGTTCTTC
>TRBJ1-5|TRBV19|many|.
CASKNRGMGNQPQHF
TGTGCCAGTAAGAACCGCGGGATGGGCAATCAGCCCCAGCATTTT
>TRBJ2-4|TRBV28|.|TRBD1
CASSQGQNQYF
TGTGCCAGCAGCCAGGGACAGAATCAGTACTTC
>TRBJ2-7|TRBV4-3|.|.
CASSQASVSYEQYF
TGCGCCAGCAGCCAAGCGTCCGTCTCCTACGAGCAGTACTTC
>TRBJ1-1|TRBV6-1|.|.
CASSEGVMNTEAFF
TGTGCCAGCAGTGAAGGAGTTATGAACACTGAAGCTTTCTTT
>TRBJ2-6|TRBV4-3|few|TRBD1
CASSKQGAGGGANVLTF
TGCGCCAGCAGCAAACAGGGGGCCGGTGGAGGGGCCAACGTCCTGACTTTC
>TRBJ2-7|TRBV6-2/TRBV6-3|.|TRBD1
CASSPRDSLDEQYF
TGTGCCAGCAGCCCCCGGGACAGCCTGGATGAGCAGTACTTC
>TRBJ2-2|TRBV7-9|few|.
CASSLSRETGELFF
TGTGCCAGCAGCTTAAGCAGGGAGACCGGGGAGCTGTTTTTT
>TRBJ2-3|TRBV6-2/TRBV6-3|few|TRBD2
CASKGWTSGITDTQYF
TGTGCCAGCAAGGGATGGACTAGCGGGATCACAGATACGCAGTATTTT
>TRBJ2-1|TRBV7-3|few|.
CASSSPPDVNEQFF
TGTGCCAGCAGCTCCCCTCCGGATGTGAATGAGCAGTTCTTC
>TRBJ2-5|TRBV6-2/TRBV6-3|once|.
CASALWSLGETQYF
TGTGCCAGCGCCTTGTGGAGCCTCGGAGAGACCCAGTACTTC
>TRBJ2-7|TRBV14|.|.
CASSQEAYEQYF
TGTGCCAGCAGCCAAGAGGCCTACGAGCAGTACTTC
>TRBJ1-1|TRBV7-2|many|.
CASSTYREVMNTEAFF
TGTGCCAGCAGCACCTACAGGGAGGTGATGAACACTGAAGCTTTCTTT
>TRBJ2-2|TRBV3-1|.|.
CASSQDVGNPTGELFF
TGTGCCAGCAGCCAAGATGTCGGTAACCCCACCGGGGAGCTGTTTTTT
>TRBJ1-2|TRBV2|.|.
CASQPLVSGYTF
TGTGCCAGCCAACCCCTGGTCAGCGGCTACACCTTC
>TRBJ2-5|TRBV3-1|.|TRBD2
CASSLRTSGRAVETQYF
TGTGCCAGCAGCCTCCGGACTAGCGGGAGGGCCGTAGAGACCCAGTACTTC
>TRBJ2-2|TRBV19|.|.
CANSMGSNTGELFF
TGTGCCAATAGTATGGGTTCGAACACCGGGGAGCTGTTTTTT
>TRBJ2-2|TRBV25-1|.|TRBD1
CASSEFWTGGIGELFF
TGTGCCAGCAGTGAATTTTGGACAGGGGGCATCGGGGAGCTGTTTTTT
>TRBJ1-2|TRBV12-3/TRBV12-4|few|.
CASTRGQLFYGYTF
TGTGCCAGCACCAGGGGCCAGCTTTTCTATGGCTACACCTTC
>TRBJ2-1|TRBV7-8|many|.
CASSPSLRWGANNEQFF
TGTGCCAGCAGCCCAAGCCTCCGGTGGGGGGCCAACAATGAGCAGTTCTTC
>TRBJ2-5|TRBV14|few|.
CASSPLEGIQETQYF
TGTGCCAGCAGCCCCCTTGAGGGTATACAAGAGACCCAGTACTTC
>TRBJ2-7|TRBV7-2|few|TRBD1
CASSRGITGGYEQYF
TGTGCCAGCAGCCGAGGAATTACAGGGGGCTACGAGCAGTACTTC